The rows below give T cell receptor beta chains drawn from one sample of a study of Tregs in tolerant kidney transplant recipients. Sequencing was performed with immunoSEQ multiplex PCR; in TCRdb, only in-frame clones are kept and a portion is missing. The sample carries about 61,000 clones, approximately 83% recorded once. The sample here was Tregs from blood, taken before the transplant. Source of these receptors: a human donor who received a combined kidney and bone marrow transplant. CDR3s include the opening cysteine and the closing phenylalanine or tryptophan. D genes are given only for firm matches.

V gene: TRBV5-1
J gene: TRBJ2-7
D gene: .
CDR3 protein: CASSLAADLRSSYEQYF
CDR3 DNA: TGCGCCAGCAGCTTGGCGGCGGATCTTAGGAGCTCCTACGAGCAGTACTTC

V gene: TRBV7-9
J gene: TRBJ1-5
D gene: .
CDR3 protein: CASSFPGSGQPQHF
CDR3 DNA: TGTGCCAGCAGCTTCCCAGGGTCGGGGCAGCCCCAGCATTTT

V gene: TRBV6-8
J gene: TRBJ2-7
D gene: TRBD2
CDR3 protein: CASSGTSGRALVSEQYF
CDR3 DNA: TGTGCCAGCAGTGGGACTAGCGGGAGGGCCCTCGTTAGCGAGCAGTACTTC

V gene: TRBV6-1
J gene: TRBJ1-1
D gene: .
CDR3 protein: CASSEAAGRSGAFF
CDR3 DNA: TGTGCCAGCAGTGAAGCGGCGGGGCGGTCTGGGGCTTTCTTT

V gene: TRBV7-2
J gene: TRBJ1-4
D gene: .
CDR3 protein: CASSLQATNEKLFF
CDR3 DNA: TGTGCCAGCAGCCTGCAGGCAACTAATGAAAAACTGTTTTTT

V gene: TRBV5-1
J gene: TRBJ2-2
D gene: TRBD2
CDR3 protein: CASSLQTSAQGGELFF
CDR3 DNA: TGCGCCAGCAGCTTGCAGACTAGCGCCCAGGGTGGGGAGCTGTTTTTT

V gene: TRBV13
J gene: TRBJ1-1
D gene: .
CDR3 protein: CASSSQDLNTEAFF
CDR3 DNA: TGTGCCAGCAGCTCCCAGGACCTGAACACTGAAGCTTTCTTT

V gene: TRBV5-1
J gene: TRBJ1-1
D gene: .
CDR3 protein: CATKGDTEAFF
CDR3 DNA: TGCGCCACCAAGGGGGACACTGAAGCTTTCTTT

V gene: TRBV5-1
J gene: TRBJ2-5
D gene: .
CDR3 protein: CASSLGLRAGVFGEQYF
CDR3 DNA: TGCGCCAGCAGCTTGGGACTCCGGGCAGGGGTTTTTGGGGAGCAGTACTTC

V gene: TRBV10-3
J gene: TRBJ2-2
D gene: .
CDR3 protein: CAISEDTGELFF
CDR3 DNA: TGTGCCATCAGTGAGGACACCGGGGAGCTGTTTTTT

V gene: TRBV25-1
J gene: TRBJ1-4
D gene: .
CDR3 protein: CASSRGGGDEKLFF
CDR3 DNA: TGTGCCAGCAGTAGAGGAGGCGGGGATGAAAAACTGTTTTTT

V gene: TRBV19
J gene: TRBJ1-1
D gene: .
CDR3 protein: CASTGNRQRTMNTEAFF
CDR3 DNA: TGTGCCAGTACGGGGAATCGACAGCGTACCATGAACACTGAAGCTTTCTTT

V gene: TRBV11-3
J gene: TRBJ2-3
D gene: TRBD2
CDR3 protein: CASSLGGSESTDTQYF
CDR3 DNA: TGTGCCAGCAGCTTAGGCGGGAGTGAATCCACAGATACGCAGTATTTT